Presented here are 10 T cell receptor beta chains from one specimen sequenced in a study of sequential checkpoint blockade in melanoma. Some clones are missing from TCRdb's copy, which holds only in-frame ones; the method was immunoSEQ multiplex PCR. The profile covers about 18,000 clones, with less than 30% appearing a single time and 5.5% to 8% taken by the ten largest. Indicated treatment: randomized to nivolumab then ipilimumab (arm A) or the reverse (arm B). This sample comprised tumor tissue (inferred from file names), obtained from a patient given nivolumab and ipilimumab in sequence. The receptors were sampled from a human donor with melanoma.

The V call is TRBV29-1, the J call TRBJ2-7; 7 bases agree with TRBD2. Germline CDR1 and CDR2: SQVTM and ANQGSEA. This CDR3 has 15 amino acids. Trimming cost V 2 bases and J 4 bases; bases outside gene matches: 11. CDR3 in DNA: TGCAGCGTTGAACCCTCTAGCGGCGCGGGGTACGAGCAGTACTTC. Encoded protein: CSVEPSSGAGYEQYF.

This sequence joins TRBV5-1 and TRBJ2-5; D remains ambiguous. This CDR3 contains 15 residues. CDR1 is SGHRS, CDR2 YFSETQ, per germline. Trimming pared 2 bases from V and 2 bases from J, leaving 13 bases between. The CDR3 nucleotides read TGCGCCAGCAGCTTCATGGCCAGGCCACAAGAGACCCAGTACTTC. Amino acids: CASSFMARPQETQYF. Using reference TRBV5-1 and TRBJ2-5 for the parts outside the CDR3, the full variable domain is KAGVTQTPRYLIKTRGQQVTLSCSPISGHRSVSWYQQTPGQGLQFLFEYFSETQRNKGNFPGRFSGRQFSNSRSEMNVSTLELGDSALYLCASSFMARPQETQYFGPGTRLLVL.

The CDR3 protein is CASSQGGGLNYGYTF. The CDR3 DNA is TGTGCCAGTAGCCAAGGTGGGGGCTTAAACTATGGCTACACCTTC. This chain connects TRBV19 to TRBJ1-2, with D possibly TRBD1 on 6 matching bases. CDR1 is LNHDA and CDR2 is SQIVND in the germline V gene (reference sequence). The CDR3 spans 15 residues. Trimming stripped 6 bases from V and 2 bases from J, with 16 bases between.

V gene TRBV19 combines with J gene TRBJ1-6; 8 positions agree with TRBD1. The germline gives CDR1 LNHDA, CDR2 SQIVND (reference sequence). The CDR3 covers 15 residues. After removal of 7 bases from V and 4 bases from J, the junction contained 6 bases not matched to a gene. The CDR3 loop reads CASTAGGLYNSPLHF. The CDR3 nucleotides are TGTGCCAGTACGGCAGGGGGCTTGTATAATTCACCCCTCCACTTT.

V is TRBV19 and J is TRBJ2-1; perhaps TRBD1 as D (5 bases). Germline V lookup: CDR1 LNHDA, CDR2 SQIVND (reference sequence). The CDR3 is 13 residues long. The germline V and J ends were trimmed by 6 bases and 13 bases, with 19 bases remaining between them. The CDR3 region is CASRSQVRQPQFF. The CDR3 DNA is TGTGCCAGTAGGTCACAGGTCCGTCAACCCCAGTTCTTC.

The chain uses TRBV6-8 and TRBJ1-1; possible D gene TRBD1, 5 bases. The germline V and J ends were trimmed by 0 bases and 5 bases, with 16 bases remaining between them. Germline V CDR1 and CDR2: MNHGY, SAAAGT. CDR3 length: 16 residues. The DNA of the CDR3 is TGTGCCAGCAGTTACTCGTTTCCGCGGGGGTGGACTGAAGCTTTCTTT. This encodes CASSYSFPRGWTEAFF.

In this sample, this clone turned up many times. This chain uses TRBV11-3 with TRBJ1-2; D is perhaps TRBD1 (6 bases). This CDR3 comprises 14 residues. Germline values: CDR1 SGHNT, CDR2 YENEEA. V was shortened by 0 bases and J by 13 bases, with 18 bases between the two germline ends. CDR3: CASSLDTPDRKFTF. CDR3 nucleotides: TGTGCCAGCAGCTTAGATACCCCCGACAGGAAATTCACCTTC.

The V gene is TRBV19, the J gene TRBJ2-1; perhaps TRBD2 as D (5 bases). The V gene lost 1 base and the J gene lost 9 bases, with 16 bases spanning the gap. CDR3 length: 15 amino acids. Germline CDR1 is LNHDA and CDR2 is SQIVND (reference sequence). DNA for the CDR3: TGTGCCAGTAGTATAGGGACTGGAAATATTATTGAGCAGTTCTTC. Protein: CASSIGTGNIIEQFF.

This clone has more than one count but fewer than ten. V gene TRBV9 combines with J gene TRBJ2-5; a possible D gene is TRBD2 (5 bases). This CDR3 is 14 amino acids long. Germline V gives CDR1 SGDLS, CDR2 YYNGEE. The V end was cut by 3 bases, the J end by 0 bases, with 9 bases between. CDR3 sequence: CASSAGADQETQYF. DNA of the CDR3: TGTGCCAGCAGCGCCGGAGCGGACCAAGAGACCCAGTACTTC.

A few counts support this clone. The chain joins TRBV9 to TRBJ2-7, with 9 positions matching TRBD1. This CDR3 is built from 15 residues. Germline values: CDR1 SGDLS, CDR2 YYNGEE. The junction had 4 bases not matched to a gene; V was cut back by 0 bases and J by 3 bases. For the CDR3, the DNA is TGTGCCAGCAGCGTAGGAGGGACAGGGATCTACGAGCAGTACTTC. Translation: CASSVGGTGIYEQYF.